This T cell receptor (beta chain) was sequenced in a study of blood T cell repertoires in COVID-19. Background on the study: Acute-phase and convalescent COVID-19 samples originated in the United States, Italy and Spain.

Original handling: Estimates of nucleated cell counts were drawn from the amplification of reference gene primers. Produced via immunoSEQ multiplex PCR; TCRdb's table is partial and in-frame only. From that table come the V and J calls and clone size; the DNA was used to work out D and trimming. The sample lists 69,000 or so clones, 84% occurring once. This clone appeared a few times. Looked up from germline, CDR1 is KGHSH and CDR2 is LQKENI. The CDR3 is 13 amino acids. V was shortened by 4 bases and J by 7 bases, with 13 bases between the two germline ends. V usage is TRBV18 and J usage is TRBJ1-2; no definite D call. The material sequenced was peripheral blood. The receptor was isolated from a man aged 45-65 years with COVID-19, enrolled during active disease. As DNA, the CDR3 is TGTGCCAGCTCACTCGAGGCTATTTCTGGCTACACCTTC. Protein sequence: CASSLEAISGYTF. The whole variable domain, filled in from reference TRBV18 and TRBJ1-2, reads NAGVMQNPRHLVRRRGQEARLRCSPMKGHSHVYWYRQLPEEGLKFMVYLQKENIIDESGMPKERFSAEFPKEGPSILRIQQVVRGDSAAYFCASSLEAISGYTFGSGTRLTVV.